This T cell receptor beta chain was sequenced in a study of regulatory T cells in long-lasting Graves disease. This clonotype was recorded many times. As for time point: newly diagnosed GD, antithyroid drugs for less than 3 months. RNA isolated from PBMCs was used to make the TCR library. Researchers made TCR beta libraries by using iRepertoire HTBI primers and running Arm-PCR on CDR3 regions. TCRdb itself ran the multiplex PCR reads through MiXCR, one entry per CDR3 protein. Among over 400,000 distinct CDR3 sequences listed, approximately 14% were seen once. Trimming removed 0 bases from V and 5 bases from J, with 8 bases in between. This CDR3 is 13 amino acids long. CDR1 is SGHRS and CDR2 is YFSETQ in the germline V gene. The same sample was also studied in work on T cells in Graves' hyperthyroidism and ophthalmopathy. From that study: Criteria for exclusion of patients were uncontrolled infection, other autoimmune disease, pregnancy or lactation. Progression to ophthalmopathy was predicted a median of approximately 6.4 months early.

The clonotype originates from a woman aged 45 to 65 with Graves disease. V gene TRBV5-1 combines with J gene TRBJ1-1; D is unresolved. Sequences were derived from peripheral blood mononuclear cells (PBMCs), sampled at new diagnosis, from a patient treated with antithyroid drugs. The CDR3 sequence is CASSLDSHTEAFF. The CDR3 DNA follows: TGCGCCAGCAGCTTGGACAGCCATACTGAAGCTTTCTTT.